This TCR beta chain comes out of a study of vaccination effects on CD4 cells after COVID-19 (dated by TCRdb to between 2022 and 2023). Broadly, across the study: Across the study, the median time from the second dose to post-vaccine sampling was 72 days (range 14 to 241). SARS-CoV-2 spike-specific CD4+ TCR repertoires from before and after mRNA vaccination were compared in COVID-19 convalescent patients and in infection-naive vaccine recipients. A total of nine to ten COVID-19 convalescent patients and a handful of SARS-CoV-2-naive healthy vaccine recipients were included in the full study. Cultures from other donors in the study were sequenced using the Oncomine TCR Beta short-read assay on an Illumina iSeq 100. The research as a whole found: Only a small number of convalescent patients were included, and no early post-infection timepoints were available, which limited the study. Clones induced by infection and clones induced by vaccination both contracted markedly at late timepoints after vaccination, which fits with T cell responses waning over time. Among healthy vaccine recipients, nearly all vaccine-induced clones were SARS-CoV-2 mono-reactive, and only 1 of 255 was cross-reactive with common cold coronaviruses.

The library was made by the immunoSEQ multiplex PCR assay. DNA from the CD4+ T cells that had been cultured and isolated underwent TCR beta CDR3 sequencing. The study's own analysis went as follows. Non-productive TCR sequences were discarded, and reads were trimmed to the CDR3 region, with only CDR3s of 7 or more amino acids retained. Antigen-specific clonotypes were identified with the MANAFEST web app by comparing expansion in peptide wells against reference cultures. For clones to be considered positive, expansion at FDR<0.05 versus reference and all other wells, an odds ratio above 5, and a frequency above 0.1% in two replicate wells were required. Clonotypes significantly expanded in SARS-CoV-2 spike wells and in at least one common cold coronavirus spike condition were defined as cross-reactive. CDR3 similarity was assessed by Levenshtein distance with the stringdist R package, and unrooted trees were built with ape in R 3.6.1. This immuneACCESS table, as held by TCRdb, lists in-frame sequences with V and J called but not all clones. Of the missing ones, under half trace to an unresolved V gene in checked studies; the others have no known cause. That table supplies the V and J calls and clone size; D and trimming were determined from the DNA. In all, the sample holds around 69,000 clones, and just under 75% of those were seen once. Of the sample, 1.5% to 1.7% falls within the top ten clones.

The junction shows trimming of 5 bases on V and 3 bases on J, and the gene matches do not reach 5 bases of it. The CDR3 contains 14 residues, cysteine and phenylalanine counted. Only the CDR3 portion is preserved as DNA: 42 bases, with reading frame beginning at the first base. CDR1 is given as MNHNY and CDR2 as SVGAGI, both from the germline V gene (reference sequence). In the ViraFEST assay, PBMC were stimulated with viral peptide pools, and TCR sequencing was then used to find antigen-specific CD4+ T cell clonotypes based on their expansion. After more than 9 days of culture, CD4+ T cells were isolated with the EasySep CD4+ T cell isolation kit. Two doses of either the BNT162b2 or the mRNA-1273 mRNA SARS-CoV-2 vaccine were administered to participants. The absence of prior SARS-CoV-2 infection in healthy vaccine recipients was confirmed by negative nucleocapsid antibodies before and after vaccination. Each well held fewer than 2.5 million PBMC cultured in IMDM containing about 5.4% human AB serum, 8 to 10 IU/ml IL-2 and gentamicin, along with around 11 ug/ml peptides. Half of the culture medium was replaced with fresh IL-2-containing medium on days 3 and 7. Unless otherwise noted, each peptide stimulation condition was cultured in triplicate wells. Using Ficoll-Paque Plus gradient centrifugation, PBMC were separated from whole blood and then either used fresh or cryopreserved at -140C. Overlapping peptide pools spanned the spike proteins of SARS-CoV-2 and the common cold coronaviruses HCoV-NL63, HCoV-OC43 and HCoV-229E. The QIAamp micro DNA kit was used to extract genomic DNA from the cultured CD4+ T cells.

To note about this clone: Its target antigen remains unknown. Per-base quality was not reported, and no clone a single base away is much larger than it.

This TCR was recovered from a human donor who received a COVID-19 vaccine. The rearranged segments are TRBV6-6 and TRBJ2-3, and 7 bases in between align with TRBD1. Source: CD4+ T cells from PBMCs cultured with HCoV-229E spike peptides, taken after COVID-19 vaccination. The sample's cell subset or site, from its label and the paper: HCoV-229E spike overlapping peptide pool stimulation. The CDR3 region reads CASSGTVLTDTQYF. The DNA is TGTGCCAGCAGTGGGACAGTCCTTACAGATACGCAGTATTTT.